The 7 T cell receptor beta chains in this list originate from one sample, sequenced in a study of CD8+CD57+ T cells in acquired aplastic anemia. Flow cytometry had shown expanded CD8+CD57+ cells in the patients chosen for sequencing. Genomic DNA acted as the template from which TCR beta VDJ combination and CDR3 sequence profiling were carried out. TCRdb analysed the reads with MiXCR anew, one entry per CDR3 protein. The table includes approximately 58,000 distinct CDR3 sequences, approximately 50% detected once. The sample consisted of sorted CD4+, CD8+, or CD8+CD57+ T cells (not recorded which) from PBMCs. The receptors were gathered from a human donor with aplastic anemia.

The rearrangement links TRBV10-3 to TRBJ2-7, with 7 nucleotides matching TRBD2. CDR3 length equals 14 residues. Germline loops: CDR1 ENHRY, CDR2 SYGVKD. Trimming at V came to 6 bases and at J to 2 bases, leaving 7 bases not matched to a gene. CDR3 sequence reads: CAIRGGDGPYEQYF. CDR3 coding DNA: TGTGCCATCAGGGGGGGGGACGGCCCCTACGAGCAGTACTTC.

The V and J genes are TRBV7-9 and TRBJ1-2; unclear D gene. Germline V gene sequence: CDR1 SEHNR, CDR2 FQNEAQ (reference sequence). The ends were cut back, 3 bases at V and 2 bases at J, with 10 bases in the middle. The CDR3 sequence is 14 residues long. In nucleotides, the CDR3 is TGTGCCAGCAGCTTCCGGACGGAGAACTATGGCTACACCTTC. Amino acid sequence: CASSFRTENYGYTF.

A word on this clonotype: One end of the junction does not line up with germline, which may come from a read error. The chain joins TRBV15 to TRBJ1-5; D call uncertain. Germline-derived CDR1 and CDR2 are LNHNV and YYDKDF (reference sequence). The CDR3 runs to 12 residues. The CDR3 sequence: CTTSRPNQPQHF. In DNA, the CDR3 is TGTACCACCAGCAGACCTAATCAGCCCCAGCATTTT.

This clonotype was counted once. This chain links TRBV10-3 with TRBJ1-6; D gene ambiguous. V was pared by 0 bases and J by 6 bases, with 0 bases between. This CDR3 is 12 amino acids long. The germline V gene encodes CDR1 ENHRY and CDR2 SYGVKD. CDR3 protein: CAISESNSPLHF. The CDR3 nucleotides are TGTGCCATCAGTGAGTCTAATTCACCCCTCCACTTT.

This clonotype was seen a few times. The chain employs TRBV14 and TRBJ2-7; possibly TRBD1 for D (5 bases). The V end lost 1 base, the J end lost 4 bases, and 11 bases lay between the germline ends. Per germline, CDR1 SGHDN and CDR2 FVKESK. The length of the CDR3 is 14 residues. In DNA, the CDR3 is TGTGCCAGCAGCCAAGTGGGCAGGGTTTACGAGCAGTACTTC. Protein product: CASSQVGRVYEQYF.

This chain joins TRBV9 and TRBJ1-1, with D possibly being TRBD1 (5 bases). Germline-derived CDR1 and CDR2 are SGDLS and YYNGEE. The CDR3 has 13 amino acids. Deletions cut 5 bases from V and 5 bases from J, with 13 bases between. The chain's CDR3 is CASSQGRWTEAFF. The CDR3 DNA sequence: TGTGCCAGCAGTCAGGGTAGGTGGACTGAAGCTTTCTTT.

By proportion, this clonotype is medium-sized. As DNA, the CDR3 is TGTGCCACCAGCAGAGACACAGGGGTGAAGGGCTACACCTTC. This gives the protein CATSRDTGVKGYTF. V and J are TRBV15 and TRBJ1-2; 7 positions agree with TRBD1. CDR1 LNHNV and CDR2 YYDKDF come from the germline V gene (reference sequence). CDR3 size: 14 residues. The trim removed 0 bases at V and 8 bases at J, leaving 6 bases unmatched.